In this sample, the clone carrying this T cell receptor (beta chain) turned up a few times. What it recognizes is unknown. The sample comes from a study of beta chain features in type 1 diabetes. Study outcomes and limitations: Compared with healthy donors, patients appeared to share more similar naive, central memory and regulatory TCRB repertoires. TCRB CDR3s from Type 1 diabetes patients were moderately but significantly shorter in all four CD4+ subsets.

A sort by CD45RO/CCR7/CD25/CD127/CD95/CD27 yielded CD4+ naive, central memory, regulatory and stem cell-like memory cells. The CDR3 totals 14 residues. Germline V gene data show CDR1 as KGHSH and CDR2 as LQKENI. Trimming left V 2 bases short and J 3 bases short, with 11 bases between. Isolated RNA was reverse transcribed in full, so expressed TCRB transcripts were sequenced. Libraries were prepared by immunoSEQ multiplex PCR; TCRdb keeps only in-frame clonotypes and omits some of them. The data hold fewer than 450,000 clones, with 13% observed a single time. The gene calls are TRBV18 and TRBJ2-7, with D possibly TRBD1 on 6 matching bases. The receptor was derived from a woman aged 18-30 years with type 1 diabetes. The specimen sequenced was naive CD4+ T cells from blood. The CDR3: CASSPNGQFYEQYF. In DNA form, the CDR3 reads TGTGCCAGCTCACCAAACGGACAGTTCTACGAGCAGTACTTC.